The entry that follows covers one TCR beta chain sequence. Its specificity is unknown. The study extracted total RNA from unfractionated whole blood. The sample is drawn from a study of human T cells and chemical hapten exposure. Study-wide background: Yields of TCR per sample differed, chiefly owing to small differences in pooled library volume. Broader study findings: The number of TCRs above 1 in 1000 frequency did not change after DPC sensitization.

Trimming cost V 6 bases and J 4 bases, with 7 bases left between them. Germline loops: CDR1 MGHDK, CDR2 SYGVNS. The CDR3 covers 11 residues. The library put unique molecular identifiers onto individual cDNA molecules. Original processing methods: The median was roughly 91,000 TCRs per sample, ranging roughly 23,224 to 750,000. TCRdb fed the reads into MiXCR, producing one record per CDR3 protein. None of the V and J calls come from the authors' own analysis; TCRdb made them. The repertoire consists of 95,000 to 150,000 distinct CDR3 sequences, with 8% to 9.5% occurring once and the leading ten covering over 1.1%.

Material for sequencing was whole blood. The V and J genes are TRBV25-1 and TRBJ2-7; D uncertain. The sequence came from a human donor in good health. Some clones in this sample may be carry-over from other donors' samples. The CDR3 sequence is CASRDLYEQYF. CDR3 DNA sequence: TGTGCCAGCAGGGACCTGTACGAGCAGTACTTC.